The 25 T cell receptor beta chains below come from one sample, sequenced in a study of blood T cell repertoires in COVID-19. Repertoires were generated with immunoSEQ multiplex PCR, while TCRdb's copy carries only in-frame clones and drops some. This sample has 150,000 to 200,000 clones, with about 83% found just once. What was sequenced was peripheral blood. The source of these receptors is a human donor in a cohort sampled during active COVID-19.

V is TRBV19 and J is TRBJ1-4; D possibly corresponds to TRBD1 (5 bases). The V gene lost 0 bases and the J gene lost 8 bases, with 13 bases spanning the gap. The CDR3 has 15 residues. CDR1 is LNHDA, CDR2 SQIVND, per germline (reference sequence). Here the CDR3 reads CASSIDSDRGEKLFF. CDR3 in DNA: TGTGCCAGTAGTATAGACAGTGACCGGGGGGAAAAACTGTTTTTT.

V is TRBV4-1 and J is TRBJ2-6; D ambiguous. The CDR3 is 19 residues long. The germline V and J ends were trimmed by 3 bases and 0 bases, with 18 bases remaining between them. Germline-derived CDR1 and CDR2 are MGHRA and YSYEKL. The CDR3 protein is CASSHSRPEQSSGANVLTF. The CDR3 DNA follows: TGCGCCAGCAGCCATTCTCGGCCGGAACAGAGCTCTGGGGCCAACGTCCTGACTTTC.

This chain's CDR3 is CASSQTGEQYF. CDR3 in DNA: TGTGCCAGCAGCCAGACAGGGGAGCAGTACTTC. The chain combines TRBV27 with TRBJ2-7; 7 nucleotides agree with TRBD1. The V segment lost 6 bases and the J segment 7 bases; nucleotides outside the gene matches: 3. This CDR3 contains 11 residues. The V gene's germline CDR1 is MNHEY and CDR2 SMNVEV (reference sequence).

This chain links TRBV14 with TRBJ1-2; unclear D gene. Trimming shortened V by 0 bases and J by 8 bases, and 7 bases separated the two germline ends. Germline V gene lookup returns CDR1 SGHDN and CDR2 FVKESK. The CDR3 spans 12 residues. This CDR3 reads CASSQDSFGYTF. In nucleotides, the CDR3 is TGTGCCAGCAGCCAAGACAGTTTCGGCTACACCTTC.

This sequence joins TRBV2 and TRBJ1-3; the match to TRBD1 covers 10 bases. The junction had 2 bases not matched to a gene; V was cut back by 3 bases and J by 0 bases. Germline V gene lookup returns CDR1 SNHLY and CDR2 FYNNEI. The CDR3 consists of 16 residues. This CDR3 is CASSEGQGNSGNTIYF. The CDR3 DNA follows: TGTGCCAGCAGTGAGGGACAGGGGAACTCTGGAAACACCATATATTTT.

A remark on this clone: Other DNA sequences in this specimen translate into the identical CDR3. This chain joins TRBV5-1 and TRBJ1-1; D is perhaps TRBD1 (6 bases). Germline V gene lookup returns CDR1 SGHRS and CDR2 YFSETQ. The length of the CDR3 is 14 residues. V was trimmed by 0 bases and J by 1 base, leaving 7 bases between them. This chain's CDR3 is CASSLAGANTEAFF. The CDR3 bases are TGCGCCAGCAGCTTGGCAGGGGCGAACACTGAAGCTTTCTTT.

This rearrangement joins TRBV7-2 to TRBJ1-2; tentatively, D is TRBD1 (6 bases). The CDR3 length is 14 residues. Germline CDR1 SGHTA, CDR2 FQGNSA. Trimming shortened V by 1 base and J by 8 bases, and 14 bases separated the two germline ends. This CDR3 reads CASSLGTVGGGYTF. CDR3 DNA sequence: TGTGCCAGCAGCTTAGGGACAGTCGGAGGCGGCTACACCTTC.

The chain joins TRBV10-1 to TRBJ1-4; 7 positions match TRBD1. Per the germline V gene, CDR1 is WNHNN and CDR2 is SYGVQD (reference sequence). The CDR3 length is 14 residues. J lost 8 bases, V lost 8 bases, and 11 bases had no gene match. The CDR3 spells CASSTGIRKEKLFF. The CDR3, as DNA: TGCGCCAGCTCGACAGGGATTAGGAAGGAAAAACTGTTTTTT.

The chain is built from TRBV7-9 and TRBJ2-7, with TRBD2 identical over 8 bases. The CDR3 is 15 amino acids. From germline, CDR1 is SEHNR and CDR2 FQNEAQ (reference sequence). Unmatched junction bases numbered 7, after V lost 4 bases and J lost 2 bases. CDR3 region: CASSSSPGLAYEQYF. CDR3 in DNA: TGTGCCAGCAGCTCAAGTCCGGGACTAGCCTACGAGCAGTACTTC.

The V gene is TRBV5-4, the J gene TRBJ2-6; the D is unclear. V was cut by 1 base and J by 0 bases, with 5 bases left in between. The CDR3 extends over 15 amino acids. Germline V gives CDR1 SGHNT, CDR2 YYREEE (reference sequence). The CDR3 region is CASSLSSSGANVLTF. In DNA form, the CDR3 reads TGTGCCAGCAGCTTGTCCAGCTCTGGGGCCAACGTCCTGACTTTC.

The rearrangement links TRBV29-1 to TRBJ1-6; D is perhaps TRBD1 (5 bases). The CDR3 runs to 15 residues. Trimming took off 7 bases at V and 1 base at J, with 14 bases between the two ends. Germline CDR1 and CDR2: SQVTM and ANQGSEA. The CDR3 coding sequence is TGCAGCGCAAATACGGGGGGGTCCTATAATTCACCCCTCCACTTT. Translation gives CSANTGGSYNSPLHF.

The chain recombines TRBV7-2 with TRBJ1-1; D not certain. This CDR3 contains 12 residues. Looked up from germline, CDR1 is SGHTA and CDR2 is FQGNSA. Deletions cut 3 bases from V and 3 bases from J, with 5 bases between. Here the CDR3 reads CASSFADTEAFF. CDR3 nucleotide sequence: TGTGCCAGCAGCTTTGCGGACACTGAAGCTTTCTTT.

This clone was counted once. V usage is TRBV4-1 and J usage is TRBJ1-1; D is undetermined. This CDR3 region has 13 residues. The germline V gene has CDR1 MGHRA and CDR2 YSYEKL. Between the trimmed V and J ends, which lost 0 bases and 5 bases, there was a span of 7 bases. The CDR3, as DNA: TGCGCCAGCAGCCAAGAACTAAAGACTGAAGCTTTCTTT. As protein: CASSQELKTEAFF.

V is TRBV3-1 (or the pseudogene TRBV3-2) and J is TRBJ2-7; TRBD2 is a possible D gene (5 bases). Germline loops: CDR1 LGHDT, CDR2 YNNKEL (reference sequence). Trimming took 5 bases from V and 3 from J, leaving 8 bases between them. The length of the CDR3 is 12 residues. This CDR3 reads CASSYEGYEQYF. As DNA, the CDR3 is TGTGCCAGCAGCTATGAGGGCTACGAGCAGTACTTC.

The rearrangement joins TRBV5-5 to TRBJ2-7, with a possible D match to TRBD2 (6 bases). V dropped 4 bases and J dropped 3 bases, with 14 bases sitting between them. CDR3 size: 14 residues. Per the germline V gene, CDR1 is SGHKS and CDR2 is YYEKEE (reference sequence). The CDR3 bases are TGTGCCAGCAGCCCGCGGGGACTCCGCTACGAGCAGTACTTC. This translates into CASSPRGLRYEQYF.

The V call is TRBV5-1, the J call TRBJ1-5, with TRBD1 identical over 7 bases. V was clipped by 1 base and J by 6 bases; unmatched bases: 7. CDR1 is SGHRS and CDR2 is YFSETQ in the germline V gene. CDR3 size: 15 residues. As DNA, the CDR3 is TGCGCCAGCAGCTTGCTAGGGGGCGTTGGTCAGCCCCAGCATTTT. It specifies CASSLLGGVGQPQHF.

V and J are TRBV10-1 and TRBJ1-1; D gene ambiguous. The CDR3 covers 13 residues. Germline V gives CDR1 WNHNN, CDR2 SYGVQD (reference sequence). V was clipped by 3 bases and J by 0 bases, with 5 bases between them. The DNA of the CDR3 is TGCGCCAGCAGTGACCGGGTGAACACTGAAGCTTTCTTT. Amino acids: CASSDRVNTEAFF.

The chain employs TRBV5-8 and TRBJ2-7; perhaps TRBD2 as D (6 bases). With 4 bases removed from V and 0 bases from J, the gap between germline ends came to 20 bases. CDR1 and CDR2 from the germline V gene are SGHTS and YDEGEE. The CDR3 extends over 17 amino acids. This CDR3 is CASSLRIGTALSYEQYF. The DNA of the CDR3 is TGTGCCAGCAGCCTGCGAATCGGGACTGCACTCTCCTACGAGCAGTACTTC.

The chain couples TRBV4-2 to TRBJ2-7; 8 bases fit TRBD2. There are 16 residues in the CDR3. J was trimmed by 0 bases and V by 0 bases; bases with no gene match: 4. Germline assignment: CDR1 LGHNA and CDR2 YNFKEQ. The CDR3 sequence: CASSQDTGGSSYEQYF. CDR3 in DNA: TGTGCCAGCAGCCAAGATACGGGGGGGAGCTCCTACGAGCAGTACTTC.

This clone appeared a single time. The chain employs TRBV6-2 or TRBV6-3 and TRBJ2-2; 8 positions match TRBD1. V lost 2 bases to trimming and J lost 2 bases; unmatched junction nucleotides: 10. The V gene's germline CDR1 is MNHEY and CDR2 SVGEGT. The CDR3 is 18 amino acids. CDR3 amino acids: CASSYTENRGVNTGELFF. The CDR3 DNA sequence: TGTGCCAGCAGTTACACCGAAAACAGGGGGGTAAACACCGGGGAGCTGTTTTTT.

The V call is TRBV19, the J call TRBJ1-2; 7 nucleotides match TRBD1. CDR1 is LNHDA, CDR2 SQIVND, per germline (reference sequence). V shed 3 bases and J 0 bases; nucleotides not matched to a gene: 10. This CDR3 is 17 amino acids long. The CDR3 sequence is CASSMSSGTATNYGYTF. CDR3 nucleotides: TGTGCCAGTAGTATGTCTTCCGGGACAGCTACTAACTATGGCTACACCTTC.

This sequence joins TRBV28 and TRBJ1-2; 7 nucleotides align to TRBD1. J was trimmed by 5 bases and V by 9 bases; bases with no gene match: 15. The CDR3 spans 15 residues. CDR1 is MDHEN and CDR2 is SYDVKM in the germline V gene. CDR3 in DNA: TGTGCCAGTCTCACTAGGTGGGACAGATTTTATGGCTACACCTTC. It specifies CASLTRWDRFYGYTF.

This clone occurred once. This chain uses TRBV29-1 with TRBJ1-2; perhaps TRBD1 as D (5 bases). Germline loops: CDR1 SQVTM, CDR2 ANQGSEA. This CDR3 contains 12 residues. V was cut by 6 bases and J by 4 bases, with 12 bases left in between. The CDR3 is CSVSRVSYGYTF. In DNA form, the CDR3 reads TGCAGCGTCAGCAGGGTTAGCTATGGCTACACCTTC.

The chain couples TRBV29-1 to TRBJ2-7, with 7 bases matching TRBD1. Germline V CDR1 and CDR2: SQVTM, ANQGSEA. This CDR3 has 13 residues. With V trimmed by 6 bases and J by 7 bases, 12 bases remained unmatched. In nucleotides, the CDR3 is TGCAGCGTCCGACAGGGCCAGGGGTGGGAGCAGTACTTC. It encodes CSVRQGQGWEQYF.

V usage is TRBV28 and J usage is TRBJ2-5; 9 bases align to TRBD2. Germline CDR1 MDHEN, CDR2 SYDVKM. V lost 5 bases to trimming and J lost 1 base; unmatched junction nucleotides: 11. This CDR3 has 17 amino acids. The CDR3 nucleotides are TGTGCCAGCAGTAGAACAGCCTGGCGGGGGGGCCAAGAGACCCAGTACTTC. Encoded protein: CASSRTAWRGGQETQYF.